The 4 T cell receptor beta chains in this list originate from one sample, sequenced in a study of long-term antiretroviral therapy in people with HIV. An immunoSEQ assay, version v3.0, was performed at survey level. Sequencing used immunoSEQ multiplex PCR; TCRdb keeps in-frame clones, though not all of them. The profile covers approximately 15,000 clones, with 88% appearing a single time and approximately 12% taken by the ten largest. The material sequenced was unsorted PBMCs, taken 6.9 years after starting antiretroviral therapy. Every receptor here comes from a man aged 45 to 65 with HIV.

This clone ranks as medium-sized. The CDR3 here is CSVAGTGGDEQYF. The CDR3 nucleotides read TGCAGCGTTGCCGGGACAGGGGGCGACGAGCAGTACTTC. J is TRBJ2-7 and V is TRBV29-1, with 12 bases matching TRBD1. CDR1 SQVTM and CDR2 ANQGSEA come from the germline V gene. The CDR3 contains 13 residues. With V trimmed by 4 bases and J by 5 bases, 3 bases remained unmatched.

The CDR3 nucleotides are TGCGCCAGCAGTCAATCCCCCCGAGACAGGAGAGGGGCTAATGAAAAACTGTTTTTT. It specifies CASSQSPRDRRGANEKLFF. The chain employs TRBV23-1 and TRBJ1-4, with D perhaps matching TRBD1 (6 bases). TRBV23-1 belongs to the ORF category, with a function that is uncertain. The CDR3 loop spans 19 amino acids. V shed 0 bases and J shed 3 bases, with 20 bases lying between them.

The chain links TRBV27 to TRBJ2-7; TRBD1 might be the D (5 bases). V was shortened by 6 bases and J by 2 bases, with 11 bases between the two germline ends. CDR1 is MNHEY, CDR2 SMNVEV, per germline (reference sequence). The CDR3 totals 13 residues. The CDR3 nucleotides are TGTGCCAGCAGCCCCGGACAACCCTACGAGCAGTACTTC. It translates to CASSPGQPYEQYF.

The chain couples TRBV9 to TRBJ2-3, with TRBD1 as a possible D gene (5 bases). The CDR3 runs 11 residues. Germline CDR1 SGDLS, CDR2 YYNGEE. The V gene lost 3 bases and the J gene lost 6 bases, with 5 bases spanning the gap. CDR3 sequence reads: CASSAGDTQYF. CDR3 DNA: TGTGCCAGCAGCGCAGGGGATACGCAGTATTTT.